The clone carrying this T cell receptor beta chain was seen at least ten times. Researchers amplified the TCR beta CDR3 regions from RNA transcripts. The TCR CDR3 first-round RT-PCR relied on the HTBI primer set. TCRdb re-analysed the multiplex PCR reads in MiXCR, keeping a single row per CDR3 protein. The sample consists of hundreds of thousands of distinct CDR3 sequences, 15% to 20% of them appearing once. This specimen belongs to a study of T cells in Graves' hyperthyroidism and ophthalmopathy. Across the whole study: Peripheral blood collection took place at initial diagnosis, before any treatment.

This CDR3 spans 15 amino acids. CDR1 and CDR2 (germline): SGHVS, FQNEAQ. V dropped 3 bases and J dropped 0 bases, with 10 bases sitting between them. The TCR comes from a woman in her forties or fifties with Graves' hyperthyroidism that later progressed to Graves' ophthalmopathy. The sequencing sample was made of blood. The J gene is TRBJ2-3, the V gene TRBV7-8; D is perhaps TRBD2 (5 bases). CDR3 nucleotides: TGTGCCAGCAGCTTCGACGGGGTTAGCACAGATACGCAGTATTTT. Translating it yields CASSFDGVSTDTQYF.